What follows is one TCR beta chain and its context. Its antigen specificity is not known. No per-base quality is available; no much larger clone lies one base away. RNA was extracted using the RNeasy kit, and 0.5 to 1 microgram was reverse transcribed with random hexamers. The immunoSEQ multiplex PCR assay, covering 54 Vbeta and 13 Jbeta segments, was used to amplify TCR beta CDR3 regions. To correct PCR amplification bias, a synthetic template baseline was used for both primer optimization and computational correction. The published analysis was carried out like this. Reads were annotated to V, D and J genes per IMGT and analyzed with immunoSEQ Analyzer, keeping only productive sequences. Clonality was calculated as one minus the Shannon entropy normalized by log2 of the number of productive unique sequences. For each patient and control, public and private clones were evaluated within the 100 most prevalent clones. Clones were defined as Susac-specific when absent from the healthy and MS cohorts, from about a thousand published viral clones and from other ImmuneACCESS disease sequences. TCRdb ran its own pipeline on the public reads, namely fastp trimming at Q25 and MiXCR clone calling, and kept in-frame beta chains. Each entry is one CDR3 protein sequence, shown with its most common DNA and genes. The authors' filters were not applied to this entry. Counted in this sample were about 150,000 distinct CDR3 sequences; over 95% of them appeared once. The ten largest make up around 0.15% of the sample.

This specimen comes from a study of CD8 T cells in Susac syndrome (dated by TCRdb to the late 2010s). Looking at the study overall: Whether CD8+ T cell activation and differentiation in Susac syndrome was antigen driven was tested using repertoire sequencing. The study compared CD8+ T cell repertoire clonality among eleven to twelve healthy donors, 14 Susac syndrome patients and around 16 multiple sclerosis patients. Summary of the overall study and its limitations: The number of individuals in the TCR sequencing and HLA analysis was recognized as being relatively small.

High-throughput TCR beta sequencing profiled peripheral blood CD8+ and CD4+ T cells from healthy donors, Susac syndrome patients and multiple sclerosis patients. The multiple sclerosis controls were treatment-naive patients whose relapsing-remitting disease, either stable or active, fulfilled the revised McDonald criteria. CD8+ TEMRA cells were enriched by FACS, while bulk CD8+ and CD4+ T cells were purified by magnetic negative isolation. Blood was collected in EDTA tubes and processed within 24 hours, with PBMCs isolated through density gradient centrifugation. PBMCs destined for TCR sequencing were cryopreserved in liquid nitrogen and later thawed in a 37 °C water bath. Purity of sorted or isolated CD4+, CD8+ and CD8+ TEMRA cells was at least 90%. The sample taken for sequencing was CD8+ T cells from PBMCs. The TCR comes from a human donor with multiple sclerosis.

The bases read TGTGCCAGCAGTGAAGGCGGGGGGGCGGAGACCCAGTACTTC. Protein translation: CASSEGGGAETQYF. The chain links TRBV2 with TRBJ2-5, with TRBD2 identical over 9 junction bases. For this chain, trimming is 1 base at the V end and 5 bases at the J end, and the number of junction bases without a gene match is 2. As encoded in the germline V gene, CDR1 is SNHLY while CDR2 is FYNNEI. The CDR3 starts with the cysteine, ends with the phenylalanine, and has 14 residues. Solely the CDR3 DNA is kept, with 42 bases framed from the first base.